These 3 T cell receptor beta chains were all obtained from the same sample, sequenced in a study of monozygotic twins with inflammatory bowel disease. TCRdb reanalyzed the 5' RACE reads and collapses them to one entry per CDR3 protein, without DNA. The sample data list some 89,000 distinct CDR3 sequences. Sequenced: blood. The receptors here all came from a human donor with ulcerative colitis or Crohn's disease, or a healthy co-twin of an affected twin (not recorded which).

The chain recombines TRBV5-1 with TRBJ2-5; TCRdb designates TRBD1, a call that cannot be tested without DNA. CDR3 length: 15 residues. Looked up from germline, CDR1 is SGHRS and CDR2 is YFSETQ. The CDR3 reads CASSLWGASGETQYF.

The chain employs TRBV12-3 or TRBV12-4 and TRBJ2-7; TCRdb's D call of TRBD1 is untestable without DNA. This CDR3 has 15 amino acids. The CDR3 is CASSSLGTHSYEQYF.

The J gene is TRBJ2-1, the V gene TRBV20-1; the TRBD1 assignment by TCRdb is unverifiable without DNA. The CDR3 has 16 amino acids. Germline V gene lookup returns CDR1 DFQATT and CDR2 SNEGSKA (reference sequence). CDR3: CSVRGVVGQKGNEQFF.